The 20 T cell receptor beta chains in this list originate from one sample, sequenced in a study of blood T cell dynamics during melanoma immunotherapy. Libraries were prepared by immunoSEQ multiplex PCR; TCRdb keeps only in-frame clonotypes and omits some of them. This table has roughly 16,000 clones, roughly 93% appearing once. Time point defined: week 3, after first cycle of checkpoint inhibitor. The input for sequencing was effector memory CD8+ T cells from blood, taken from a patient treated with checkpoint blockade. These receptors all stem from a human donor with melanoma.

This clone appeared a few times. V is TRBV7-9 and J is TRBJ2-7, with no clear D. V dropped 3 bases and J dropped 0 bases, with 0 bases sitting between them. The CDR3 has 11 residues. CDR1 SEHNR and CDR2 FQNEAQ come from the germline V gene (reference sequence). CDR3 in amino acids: CASSFSYEQYF. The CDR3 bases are TGTGCCAGCAGCTTCTCCTACGAGCAGTACTTC.

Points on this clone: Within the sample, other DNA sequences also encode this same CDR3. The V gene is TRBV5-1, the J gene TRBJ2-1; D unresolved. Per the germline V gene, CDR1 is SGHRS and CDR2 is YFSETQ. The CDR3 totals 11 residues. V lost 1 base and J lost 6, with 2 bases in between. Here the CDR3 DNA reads TGCGCCAGCAGCTTGAGCAATGAGCAGTTCTTC. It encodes CASSLSNEQFF.

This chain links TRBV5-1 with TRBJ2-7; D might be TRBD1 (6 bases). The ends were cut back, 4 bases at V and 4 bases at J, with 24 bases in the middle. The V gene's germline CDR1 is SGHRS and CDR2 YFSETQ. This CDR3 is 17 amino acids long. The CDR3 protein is CASSAHRDGTDFYEQYF. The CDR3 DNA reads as TGCGCCAGCAGCGCCCACAGGGACGGGACGGACTTTTACGAGCAGTACTTC.

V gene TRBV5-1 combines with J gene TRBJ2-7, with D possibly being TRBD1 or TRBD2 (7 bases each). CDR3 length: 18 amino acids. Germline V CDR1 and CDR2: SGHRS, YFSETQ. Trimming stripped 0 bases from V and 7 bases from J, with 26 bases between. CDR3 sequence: CASSLDGRRSTQGGEQYF. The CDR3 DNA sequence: TGCGCCAGCAGCTTGGATGGGAGAAGAAGTACCCAGGGGGGGGAGCAGTACTTC.

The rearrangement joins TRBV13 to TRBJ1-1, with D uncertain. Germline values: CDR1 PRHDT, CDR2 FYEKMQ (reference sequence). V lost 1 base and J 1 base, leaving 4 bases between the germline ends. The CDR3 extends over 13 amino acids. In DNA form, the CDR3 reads TGTGCCAGCAGCTTAGCCAGGAACACTGAAGCTTTCTTT. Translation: CASSLARNTEAFF.

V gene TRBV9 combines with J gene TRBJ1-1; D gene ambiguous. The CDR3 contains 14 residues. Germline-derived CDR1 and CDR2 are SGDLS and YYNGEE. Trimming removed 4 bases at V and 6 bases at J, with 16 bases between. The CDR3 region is CASSPDPSMSEAFF. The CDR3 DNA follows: TGTGCCAGCAGCCCCGATCCCTCCATGTCTGAAGCTTTCTTT. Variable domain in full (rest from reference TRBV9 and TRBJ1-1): DSGVTQTPKHLITATGQRVTLRCSPRSGDLSVYWYQQSLDQGLQFLIQYYNGEERAKGNILERFSAQQFPDLHSELNLSSLELGDSALYFCASSPDPSMSEAFFGQGTRLTVV.

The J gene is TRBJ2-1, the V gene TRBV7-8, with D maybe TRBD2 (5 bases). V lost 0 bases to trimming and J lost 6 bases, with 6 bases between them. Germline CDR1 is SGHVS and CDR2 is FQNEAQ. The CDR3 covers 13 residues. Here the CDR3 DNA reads TGTGCCAGCAGCTTAGCGACTACCAATGAGCAGTTCTTC. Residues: CASSLATTNEQFF.

As DNA, the CDR3 is TGCGCCAGCAGCCAGGGACAGTCGGGCTATGGCTACACCTTC. This codes for CASSQGQSGYGYTF. The chain employs TRBV5-1 and TRBJ1-2; 7 bases fit TRBD1. Germline CDR1 and CDR2: SGHRS and YFSETQ. The CDR3 has 14 amino acids. V shed 4 bases and J 4 bases; nucleotides not matched to a gene: 7.

The chain's CDR3 is CASSKGTSGNYEQYF. The CDR3, as DNA: TGTGCCAGCAGCAAAGGGACTAGCGGAAACTACGAGCAGTACTTC. The rearrangement joins TRBV28 to TRBJ2-7, with 11 nucleotides matching TRBD2. Per the germline V gene, CDR1 is MDHEN and CDR2 is SYDVKM. The CDR3 spans 15 residues. With V trimmed by 6 bases and J by 3 bases, 7 bases remained unmatched.

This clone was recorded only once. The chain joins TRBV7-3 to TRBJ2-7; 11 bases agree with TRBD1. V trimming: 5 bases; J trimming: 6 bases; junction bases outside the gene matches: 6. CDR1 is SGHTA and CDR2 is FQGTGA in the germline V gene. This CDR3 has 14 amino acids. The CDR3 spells CASSLAGTGGEQYF. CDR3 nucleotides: TGTGCCAGCAGCCTCGCCGGGACAGGGGGCGAGCAGTACTTC.

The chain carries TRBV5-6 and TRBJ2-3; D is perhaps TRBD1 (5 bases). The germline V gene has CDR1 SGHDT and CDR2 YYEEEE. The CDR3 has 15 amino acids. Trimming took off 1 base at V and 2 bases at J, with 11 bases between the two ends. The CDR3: CASSLRQGYTDTQYF. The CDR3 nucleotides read TGTGCCAGCAGCTTGAGGCAGGGCTACACAGATACGCAGTATTTT.

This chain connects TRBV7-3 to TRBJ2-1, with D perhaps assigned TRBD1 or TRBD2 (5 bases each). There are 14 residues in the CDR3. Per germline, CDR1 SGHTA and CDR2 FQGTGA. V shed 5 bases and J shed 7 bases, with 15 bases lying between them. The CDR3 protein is CASSQRDHGNEQFF. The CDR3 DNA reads TGTGCCAGCAGCCAAAGGGACCACGGGAATGAGCAGTTCTTC.

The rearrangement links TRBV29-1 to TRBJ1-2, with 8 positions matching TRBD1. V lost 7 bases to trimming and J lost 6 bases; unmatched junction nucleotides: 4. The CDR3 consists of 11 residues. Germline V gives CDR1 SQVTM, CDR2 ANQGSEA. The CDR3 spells CSAWTGNGYTF. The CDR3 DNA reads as TGCAGCGCCTGGACAGGGAATGGCTACACCTTC.

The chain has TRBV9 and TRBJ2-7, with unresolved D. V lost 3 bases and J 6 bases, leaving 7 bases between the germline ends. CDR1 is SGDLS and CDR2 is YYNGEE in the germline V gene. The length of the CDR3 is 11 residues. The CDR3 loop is CASSEGGEQYF. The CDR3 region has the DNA TGTGCCAGCAGCGAGGGTGGCGAGCAGTACTTC. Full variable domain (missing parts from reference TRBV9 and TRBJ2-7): DSGVTQTPKHLITATGQRVTLRCSPRSGDLSVYWYQQSLDQGLQFLIQYYNGEERAKGNILERFSAQQFPDLHSELNLSSLELGDSALYFCASSEGGEQYFGPGTRLTVT.

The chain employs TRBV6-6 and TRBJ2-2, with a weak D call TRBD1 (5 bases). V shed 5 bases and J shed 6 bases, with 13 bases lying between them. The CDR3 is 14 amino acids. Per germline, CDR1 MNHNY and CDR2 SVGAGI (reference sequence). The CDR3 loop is CASSDFQGAGELFF. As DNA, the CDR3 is TGTGCCAGCAGTGATTTCCAGGGTGCCGGGGAGCTGTTTTTT.

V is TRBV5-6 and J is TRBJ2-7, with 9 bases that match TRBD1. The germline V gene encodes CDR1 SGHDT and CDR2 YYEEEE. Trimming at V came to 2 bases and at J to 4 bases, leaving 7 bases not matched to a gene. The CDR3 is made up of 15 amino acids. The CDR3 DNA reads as TGTGCCAGCAGCTTCGGGGGACAGGGCTCGTACGAGCAGTACTTC. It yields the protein CASSFGGQGSYEQYF.

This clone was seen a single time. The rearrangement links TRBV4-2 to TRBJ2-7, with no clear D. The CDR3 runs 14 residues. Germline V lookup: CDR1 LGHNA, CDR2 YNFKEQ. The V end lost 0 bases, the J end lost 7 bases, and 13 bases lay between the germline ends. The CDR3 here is CASSQERRAGEQYF. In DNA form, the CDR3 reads TGTGCCAGCAGCCAAGAGAGGCGCGCCGGGGAGCAGTACTTC.

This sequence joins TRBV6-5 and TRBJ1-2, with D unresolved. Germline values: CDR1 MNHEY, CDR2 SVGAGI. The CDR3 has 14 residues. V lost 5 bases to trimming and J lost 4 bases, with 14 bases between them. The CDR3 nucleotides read TGTGCCAGCAGTGAAAGGCCCGCCCCCTATGGCTACACCTTC. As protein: CASSERPAPYGYTF.

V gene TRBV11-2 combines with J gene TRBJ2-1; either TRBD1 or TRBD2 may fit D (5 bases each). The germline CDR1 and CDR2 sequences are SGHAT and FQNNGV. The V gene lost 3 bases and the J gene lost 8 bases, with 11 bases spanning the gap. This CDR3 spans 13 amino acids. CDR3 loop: CASSFGTQYEQFF. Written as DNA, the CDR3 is TGTGCCAGCAGCTTCGGGACCCAATATGAGCAGTTCTTC.

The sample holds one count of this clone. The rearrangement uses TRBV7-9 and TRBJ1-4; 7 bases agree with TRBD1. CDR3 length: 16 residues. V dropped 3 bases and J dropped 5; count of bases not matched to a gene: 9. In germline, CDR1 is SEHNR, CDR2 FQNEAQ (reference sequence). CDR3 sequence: CASSFTGTAINEKLFF. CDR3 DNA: TGTGCCAGCAGCTTTACCGGGACAGCTATCAATGAAAAACTGTTTTTT.